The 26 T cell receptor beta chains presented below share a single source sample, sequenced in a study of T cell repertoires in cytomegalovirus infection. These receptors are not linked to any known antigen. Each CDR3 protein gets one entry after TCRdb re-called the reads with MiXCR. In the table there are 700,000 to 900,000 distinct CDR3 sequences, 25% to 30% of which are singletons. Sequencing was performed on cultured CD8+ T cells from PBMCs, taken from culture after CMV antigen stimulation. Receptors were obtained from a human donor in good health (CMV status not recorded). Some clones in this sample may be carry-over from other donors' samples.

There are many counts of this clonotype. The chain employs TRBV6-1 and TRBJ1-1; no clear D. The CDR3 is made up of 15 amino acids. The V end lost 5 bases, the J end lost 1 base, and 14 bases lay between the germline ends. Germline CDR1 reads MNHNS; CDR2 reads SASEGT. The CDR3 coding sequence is TGTGCCAGCAGTTCCTCCTGGACGGGGAACACTGAAGCTTTCTTT. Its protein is CASSSSWTGNTEAFF.

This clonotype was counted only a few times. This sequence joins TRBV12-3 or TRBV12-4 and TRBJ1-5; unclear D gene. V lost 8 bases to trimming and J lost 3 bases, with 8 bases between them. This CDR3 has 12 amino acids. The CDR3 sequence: CASGRLNQPQHF. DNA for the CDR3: TGTGCCAGCGGGAGGCTCAATCAGCCCCAGCATTTT.

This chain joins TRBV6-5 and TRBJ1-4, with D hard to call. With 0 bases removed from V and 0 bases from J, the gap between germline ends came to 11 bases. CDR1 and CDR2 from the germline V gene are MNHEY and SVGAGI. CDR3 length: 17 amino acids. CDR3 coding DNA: TGTGCCAGCAGTTACTCAGGGCCCACCCCAACTAATGAAAAACTGTTTTTT. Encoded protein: CASSYSGPTPTNEKLFF.

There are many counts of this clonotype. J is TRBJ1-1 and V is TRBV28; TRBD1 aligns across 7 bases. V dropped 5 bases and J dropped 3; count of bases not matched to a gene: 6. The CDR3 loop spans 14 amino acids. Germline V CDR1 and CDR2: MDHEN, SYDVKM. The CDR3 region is CASSSPGTDTEAFF. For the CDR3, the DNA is TGTGCCAGCAGTAGTCCGGGGACAGACACTGAAGCTTTCTTT.

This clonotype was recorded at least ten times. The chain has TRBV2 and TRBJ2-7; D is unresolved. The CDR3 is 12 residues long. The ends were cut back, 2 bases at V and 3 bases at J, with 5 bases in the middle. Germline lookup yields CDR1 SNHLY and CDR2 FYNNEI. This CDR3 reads CASSESSYEQYV. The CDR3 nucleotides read TGTGCCAGCAGTGAATCCAGCTACGAGCAGTACGTC.

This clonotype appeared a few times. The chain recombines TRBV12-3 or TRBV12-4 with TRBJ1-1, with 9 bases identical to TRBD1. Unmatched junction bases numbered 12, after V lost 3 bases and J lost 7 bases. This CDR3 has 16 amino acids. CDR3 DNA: TGTGCCAGCAGTTTCCCGGGACAGGGAGATACGCTTGAAGCTTTCTTT. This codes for CASSFPGQGDTLEAFF.

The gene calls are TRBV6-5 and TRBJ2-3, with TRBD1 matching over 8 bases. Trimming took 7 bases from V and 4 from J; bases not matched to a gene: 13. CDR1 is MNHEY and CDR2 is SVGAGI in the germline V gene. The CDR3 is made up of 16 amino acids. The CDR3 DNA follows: TGTGCCAGCACCACAGGACAGGGCGGATGGGCAGATACGCAGTATTTT. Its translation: CASTTGQGGWADTQYF.

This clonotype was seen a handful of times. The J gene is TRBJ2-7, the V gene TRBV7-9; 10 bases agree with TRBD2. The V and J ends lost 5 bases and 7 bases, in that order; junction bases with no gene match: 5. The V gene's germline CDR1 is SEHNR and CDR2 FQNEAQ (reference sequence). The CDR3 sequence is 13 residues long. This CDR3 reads CASSASGGFEQYF. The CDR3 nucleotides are TGTGCCAGCAGCGCTAGCGGGGGCTTTGAGCAGTACTTC.

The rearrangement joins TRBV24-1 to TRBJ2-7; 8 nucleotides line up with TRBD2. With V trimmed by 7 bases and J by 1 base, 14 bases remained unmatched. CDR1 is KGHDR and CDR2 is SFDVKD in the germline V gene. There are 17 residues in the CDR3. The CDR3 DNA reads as TGTGCCACCAGATCGAACCCGGGGACTAGTAGGTCCTACGAGCAGTACTTC. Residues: CATRSNPGTSRSYEQYF.

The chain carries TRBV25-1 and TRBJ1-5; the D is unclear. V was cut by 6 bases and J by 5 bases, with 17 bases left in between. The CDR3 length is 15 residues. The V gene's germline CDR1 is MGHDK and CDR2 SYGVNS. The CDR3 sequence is CASRPPAKYYQPQHF. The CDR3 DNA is TGTGCCAGCAGGCCTCCGGCCAAGTATTATCAGCCCCAGCATTTT.

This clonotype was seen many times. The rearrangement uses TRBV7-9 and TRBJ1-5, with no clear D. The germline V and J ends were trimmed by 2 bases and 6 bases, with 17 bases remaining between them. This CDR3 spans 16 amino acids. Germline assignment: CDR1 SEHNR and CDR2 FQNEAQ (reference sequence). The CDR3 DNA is TGTGCCAGCAGCTTAACATCCGGGGAAAGCGGTCAGCCCCAGCATTTT. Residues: CASSLTSGESGQPQHF. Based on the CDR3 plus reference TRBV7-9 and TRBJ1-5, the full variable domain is DTGVSQNPRHKITKRGQNVTFRCDPISEHNRLYWYRQTLGQGPEFLTYFQNEAQLEKSRLLSDRFSAERPKGSFSTLEIQRTEQGDSAMYLCASSLTSGESGQPQHFGDGTRLSIL.

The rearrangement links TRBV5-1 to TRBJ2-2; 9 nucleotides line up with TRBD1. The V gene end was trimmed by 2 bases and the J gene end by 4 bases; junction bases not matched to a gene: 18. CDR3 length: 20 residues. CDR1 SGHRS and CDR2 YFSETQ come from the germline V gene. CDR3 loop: CASSLQHTPGTGLATGELFF. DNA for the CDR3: TGCGCCAGCAGCTTACAGCATACTCCCGGGACAGGGTTGGCCACCGGGGAGCTGTTTTTT.

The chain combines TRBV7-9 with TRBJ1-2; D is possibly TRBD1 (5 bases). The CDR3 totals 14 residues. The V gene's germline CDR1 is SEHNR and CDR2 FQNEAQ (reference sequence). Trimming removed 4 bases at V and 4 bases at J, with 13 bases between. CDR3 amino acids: CASSSNGGSYGYTF. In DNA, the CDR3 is TGTGCCAGCAGCTCCAACGGGGGAAGCTATGGCTACACCTTC.

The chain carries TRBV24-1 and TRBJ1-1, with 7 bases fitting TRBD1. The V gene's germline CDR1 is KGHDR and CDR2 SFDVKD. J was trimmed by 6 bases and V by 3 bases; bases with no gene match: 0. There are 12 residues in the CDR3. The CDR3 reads CATSDTGAEAFF. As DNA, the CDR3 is TGTGCCACCAGTGATACAGGGGCTGAAGCTTTCTTT.

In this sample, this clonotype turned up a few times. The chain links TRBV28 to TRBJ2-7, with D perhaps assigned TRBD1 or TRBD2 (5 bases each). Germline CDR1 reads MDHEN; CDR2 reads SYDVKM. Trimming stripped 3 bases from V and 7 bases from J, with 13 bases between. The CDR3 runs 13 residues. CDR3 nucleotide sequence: TGTGCCAGCAGTTTGGTGTCATGGGGGGAGCAGTACGTC. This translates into CASSLVSWGEQYV.

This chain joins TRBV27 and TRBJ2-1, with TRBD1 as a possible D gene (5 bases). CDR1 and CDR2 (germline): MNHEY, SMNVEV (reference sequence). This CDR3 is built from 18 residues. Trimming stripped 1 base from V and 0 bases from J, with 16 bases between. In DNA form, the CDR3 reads TGTGCCAGCAGTTTATTCTCAATTATGACAGACTCCTACAATGAGCAGTTCTTC. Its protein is CASSLFSIMTDSYNEQFF.

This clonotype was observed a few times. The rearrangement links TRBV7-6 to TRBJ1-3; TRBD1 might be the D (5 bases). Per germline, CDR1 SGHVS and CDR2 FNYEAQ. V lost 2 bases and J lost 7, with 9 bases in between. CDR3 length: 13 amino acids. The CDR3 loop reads CASSLRRGNTIYF. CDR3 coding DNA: TGTGCCAGCAGCTTACGCCGGGGGAACACCATATATTTT.

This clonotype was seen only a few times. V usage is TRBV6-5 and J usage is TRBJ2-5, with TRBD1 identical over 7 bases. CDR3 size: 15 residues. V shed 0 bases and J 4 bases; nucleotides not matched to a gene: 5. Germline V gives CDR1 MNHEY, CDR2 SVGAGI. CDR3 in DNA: TGTGCCAGCAGTTACTCGGTGACAGGGAGAGAGACCCAGTACTTC. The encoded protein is CASSYSVTGRETQYF.

The CDR3 here is CSAGGGTEYRAQYF. CDR3 DNA: TGCAGTGCTGGGGGAGGGACTGAATATCGGGCGCAGTATTTT. The gene calls are TRBV20-1 and TRBJ2-3; 7 positions agree with TRBD2. The ends lost 5 bases at V and 10 bases at J; junction bases unmatched: 15. CDR3 size: 14 residues. Germline values: CDR1 DFQATT, CDR2 SNEGSKA (reference sequence).

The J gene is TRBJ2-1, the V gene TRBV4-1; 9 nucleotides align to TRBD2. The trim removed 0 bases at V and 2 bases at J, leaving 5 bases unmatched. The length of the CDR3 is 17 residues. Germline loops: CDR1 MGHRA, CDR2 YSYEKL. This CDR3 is CASSQDLSSGAYNEQFF. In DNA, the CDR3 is TGCGCCAGCAGCCAAGATCTGTCTAGCGGGGCCTACAATGAGCAGTTCTTC.

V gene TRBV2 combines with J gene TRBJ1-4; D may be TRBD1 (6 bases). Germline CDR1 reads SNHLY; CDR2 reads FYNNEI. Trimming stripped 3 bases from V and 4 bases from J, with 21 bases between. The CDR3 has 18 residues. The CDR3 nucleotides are TGTGCCAGCAGTGACTTGGGGGGCCCATACGAGATTAATGAAAAACTGTTTTTT. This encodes CASSDLGGPYEINEKLFF.

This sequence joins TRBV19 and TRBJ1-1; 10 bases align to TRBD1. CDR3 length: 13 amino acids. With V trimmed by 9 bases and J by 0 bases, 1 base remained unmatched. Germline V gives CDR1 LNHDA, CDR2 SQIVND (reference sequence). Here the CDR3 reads CARGQGMNTEAFF. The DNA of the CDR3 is TGTGCCAGGGGACAGGGGATGAACACTGAAGCTTTCTTT.

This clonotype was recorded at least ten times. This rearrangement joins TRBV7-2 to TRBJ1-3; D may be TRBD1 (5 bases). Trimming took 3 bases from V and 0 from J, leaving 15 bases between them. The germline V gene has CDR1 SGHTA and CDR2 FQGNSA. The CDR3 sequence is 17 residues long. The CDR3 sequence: CASSFWGQLSSGNTIYF. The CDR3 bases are TGTGCCAGCAGCTTCTGGGGCCAGTTGAGCTCTGGAAACACCATATATTTT. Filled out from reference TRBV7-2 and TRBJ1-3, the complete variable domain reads GAGVSQSPSNKVTEKGKDVELRCDPISGHTALYWYRQSLGQGLEFLIYFQGNSAPDKSGLPSDRFSAERTGGSVSTLTIQRTQQEDSAVYLCASSFWGQLSSGNTIYFGEGSWLTVV.

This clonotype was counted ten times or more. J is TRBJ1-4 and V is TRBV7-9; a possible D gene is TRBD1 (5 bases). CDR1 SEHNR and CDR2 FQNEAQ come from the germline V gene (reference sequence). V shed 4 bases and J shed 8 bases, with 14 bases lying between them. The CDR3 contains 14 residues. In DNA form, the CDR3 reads TGTGCCAGCAGCTCGGGACGGGAGGAGGAAAAACTGTTTTTT. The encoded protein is CASSSGREEEKLFF. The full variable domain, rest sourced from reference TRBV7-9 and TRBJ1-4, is DTGVSQNPRHKITKRGQNVTFRCDPISEHNRLYWYRQTLGQGPEFLTYFQNEAQLEKSRLLSDRFSAERPKGSFSTLEIQRTEQGDSAMYLCASSSGREEEKLFFGSGTQLSVL.

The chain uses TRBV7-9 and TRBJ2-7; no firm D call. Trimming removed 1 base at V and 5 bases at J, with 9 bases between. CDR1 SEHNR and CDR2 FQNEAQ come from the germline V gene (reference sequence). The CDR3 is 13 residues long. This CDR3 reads CASSLDSLHEQYF. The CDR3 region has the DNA TGTGCCAGCAGCTTAGACAGCCTTCACGAGCAGTACTTC.

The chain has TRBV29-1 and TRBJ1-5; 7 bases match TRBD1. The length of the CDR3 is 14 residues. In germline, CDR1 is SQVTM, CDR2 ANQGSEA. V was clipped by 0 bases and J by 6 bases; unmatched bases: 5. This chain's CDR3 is CSVEDGKGAQPQHF. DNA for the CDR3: TGCAGCGTTGAAGATGGAAAGGGGGCTCAGCCCCAGCATTTT.